This T cell receptor (beta chain) was documented in a study of T cells after yellow fever vaccination. TCRdb redid the calling of the 5' RACE reads with MiXCR, one entry per CDR3 protein. The sample holds roughly 74,000 distinct CDR3 sequences, more than 5.5% seen once. This clonotype was observed many times. This specimen consisted of CD8+ T cells sorted from PBMCs, obtained 5 to 6 days after the first yellow fever vaccination. The receptor's source is a man aged 18 to 30 who received the YFV17D yellow fever vaccine.

The CDR3 spells CAATRGGAPHEQFF. The CDR3 DNA follows: TGTGCCGCCACTCGGGGGGGGGCCCCTCATGAGCAGTTCTTC. The chain uses TRBV12-3 or TRBV12-4 and TRBJ2-1; 8 bases are a match to TRBD2. The CDR3 is made up of 14 amino acids. J lost 8 bases, V lost 11 bases, and 14 bases had no gene match.